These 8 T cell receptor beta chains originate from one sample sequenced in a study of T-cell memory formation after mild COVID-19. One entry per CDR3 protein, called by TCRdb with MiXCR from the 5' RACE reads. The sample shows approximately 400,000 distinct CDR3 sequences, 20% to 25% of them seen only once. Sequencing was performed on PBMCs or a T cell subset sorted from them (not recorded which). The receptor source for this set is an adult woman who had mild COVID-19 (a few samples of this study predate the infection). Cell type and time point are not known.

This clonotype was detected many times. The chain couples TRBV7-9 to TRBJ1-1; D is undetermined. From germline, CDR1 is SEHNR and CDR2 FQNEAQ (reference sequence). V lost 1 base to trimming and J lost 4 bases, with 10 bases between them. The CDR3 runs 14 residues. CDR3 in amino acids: CASSLVEGRTEAFF. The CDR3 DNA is TGTGCCAGCAGCTTAGTCGAGGGTCGCACTGAAGCTTTCTTT.

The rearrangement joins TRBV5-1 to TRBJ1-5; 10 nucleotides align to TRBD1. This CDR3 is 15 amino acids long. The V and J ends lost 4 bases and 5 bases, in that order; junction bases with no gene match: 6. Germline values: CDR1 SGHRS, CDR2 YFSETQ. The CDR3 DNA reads TGCGCCAGCAGCCCCGGGACAGGGGCATATCAGCCCCAGCATTTT. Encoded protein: CASSPGTGAYQPQHF.

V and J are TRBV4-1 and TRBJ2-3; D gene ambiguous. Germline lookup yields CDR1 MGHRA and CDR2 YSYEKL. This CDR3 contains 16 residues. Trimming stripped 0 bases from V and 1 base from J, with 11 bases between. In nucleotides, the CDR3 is TGCGCCAGCAGCCAAGAAGGATATACGGGCACAGATACGCAGTATTTT. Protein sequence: CASSQEGYTGTDTQYF.

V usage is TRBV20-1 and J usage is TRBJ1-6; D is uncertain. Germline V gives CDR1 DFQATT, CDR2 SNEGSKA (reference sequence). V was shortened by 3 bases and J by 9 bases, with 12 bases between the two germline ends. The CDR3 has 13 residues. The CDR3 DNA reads TGCAGTGCTAGCGAGACCTTTGGTTCACCCCTCCACTTT. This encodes CSASETFGSPLHF.

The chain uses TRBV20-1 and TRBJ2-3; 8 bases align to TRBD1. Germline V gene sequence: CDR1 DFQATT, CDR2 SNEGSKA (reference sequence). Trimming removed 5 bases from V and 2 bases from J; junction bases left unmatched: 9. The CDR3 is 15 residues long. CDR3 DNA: TGCAGTGCTCCGCCAGGGGGCAGGGTCACAGATACGCAGTATTTT. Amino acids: CSAPPGGRVTDTQYF.

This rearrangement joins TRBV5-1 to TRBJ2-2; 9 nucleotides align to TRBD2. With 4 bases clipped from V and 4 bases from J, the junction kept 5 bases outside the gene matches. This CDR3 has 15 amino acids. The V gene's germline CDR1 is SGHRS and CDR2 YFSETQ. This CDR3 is CASSIAGVGTGELFF. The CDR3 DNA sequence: TGCGCCAGCAGCATAGCGGGGGTCGGCACCGGGGAGCTGTTTTTT.

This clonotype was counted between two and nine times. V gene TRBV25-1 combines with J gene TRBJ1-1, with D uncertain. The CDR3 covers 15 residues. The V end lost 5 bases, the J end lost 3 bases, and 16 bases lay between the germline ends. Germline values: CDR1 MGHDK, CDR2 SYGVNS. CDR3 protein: CASSSHYPMDTEAFF. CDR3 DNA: TGTGCCAGCAGTTCCCACTACCCAATGGACACTGAAGCTTTCTTT.

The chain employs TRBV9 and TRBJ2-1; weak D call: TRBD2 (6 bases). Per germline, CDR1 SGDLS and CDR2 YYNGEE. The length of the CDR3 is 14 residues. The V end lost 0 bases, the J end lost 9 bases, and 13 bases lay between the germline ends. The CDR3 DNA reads TGTGCCAGCAGCGTAGTATATGGGGGAGGTGAGCAGTTCTTC. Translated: CASSVVYGGGEQFF.